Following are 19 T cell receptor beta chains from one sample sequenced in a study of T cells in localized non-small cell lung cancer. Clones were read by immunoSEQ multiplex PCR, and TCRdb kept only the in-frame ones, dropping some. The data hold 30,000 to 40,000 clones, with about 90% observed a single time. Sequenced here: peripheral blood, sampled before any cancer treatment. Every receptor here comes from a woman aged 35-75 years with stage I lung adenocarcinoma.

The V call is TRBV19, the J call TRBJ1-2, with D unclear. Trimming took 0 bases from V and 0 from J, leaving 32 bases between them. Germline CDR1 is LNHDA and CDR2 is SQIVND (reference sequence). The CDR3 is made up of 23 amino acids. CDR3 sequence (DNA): TGTGCCAGTAGTATAGATCTAGAATATGGTTGGGATCGGTCGATGAGGACTAACTATGGCTACACCTTC. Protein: CASSIDLEYGWDRSMRTNYGYTF.

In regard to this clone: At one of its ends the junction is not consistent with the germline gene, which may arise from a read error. The CDR3 spells CASSFSLNTEAFF. CDR3 DNA: TGTGCTAGCAGCTTTTCTTTGAACACTGAAGCTTTCTTT. The genes are TRBV7-7 and TRBJ1-1; D remains unclear. The CDR3 loop spans 13 amino acids. The V gene's germline CDR1 is SSHAT and CDR2 FNYEAQ (reference sequence).

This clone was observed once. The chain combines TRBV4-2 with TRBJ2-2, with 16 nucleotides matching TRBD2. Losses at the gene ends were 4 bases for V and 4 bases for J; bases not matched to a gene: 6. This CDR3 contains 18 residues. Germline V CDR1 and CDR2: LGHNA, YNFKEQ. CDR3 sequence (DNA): TGTGCCAGCAGCCCGGGACTAGCGGGGGGGCTGGGCACCGGGGAGCTGTTTTTT. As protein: CASSPGLAGGLGTGELFF.

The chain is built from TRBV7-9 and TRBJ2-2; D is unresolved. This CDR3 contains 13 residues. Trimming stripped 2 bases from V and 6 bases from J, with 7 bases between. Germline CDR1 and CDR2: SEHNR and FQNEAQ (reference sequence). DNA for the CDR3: TGTGCCAGCAGCTTAAGAGAATCCGGGGAGCTGTTTTTT. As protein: CASSLRESGELFF.

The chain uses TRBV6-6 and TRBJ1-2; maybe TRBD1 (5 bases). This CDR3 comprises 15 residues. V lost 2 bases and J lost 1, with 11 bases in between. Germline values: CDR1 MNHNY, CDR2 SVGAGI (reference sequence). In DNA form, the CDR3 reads TGTGCCAGCAGTTACAAAGCAGGGATTAACTATGGCTACACCTTC. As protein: CASSYKAGINYGYTF.

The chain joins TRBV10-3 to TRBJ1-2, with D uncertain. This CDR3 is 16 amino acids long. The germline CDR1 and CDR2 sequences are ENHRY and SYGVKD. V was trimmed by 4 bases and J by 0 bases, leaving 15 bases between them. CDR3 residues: CAISGDGARSNYGYTF. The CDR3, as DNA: TGTGCCATCAGTGGTGATGGCGCCAGATCTAACTATGGCTACACCTTC.

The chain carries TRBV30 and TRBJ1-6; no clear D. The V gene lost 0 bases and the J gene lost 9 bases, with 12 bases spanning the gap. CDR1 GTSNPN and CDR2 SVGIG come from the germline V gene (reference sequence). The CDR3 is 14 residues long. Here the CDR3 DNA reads TGTGCCTGGAGTGTACGGAGGGATGTTTCACCCCTCCACTTT. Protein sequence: CAWSVRRDVSPLHF.

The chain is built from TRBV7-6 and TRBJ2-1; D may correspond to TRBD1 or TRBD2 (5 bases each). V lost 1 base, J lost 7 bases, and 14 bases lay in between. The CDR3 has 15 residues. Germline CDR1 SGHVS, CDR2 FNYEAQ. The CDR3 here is CASSLEGSRINEQFF. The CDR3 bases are TGTGCCAGCAGCTTAGAGGGGAGCCGAATTAATGAGCAGTTCTTC.

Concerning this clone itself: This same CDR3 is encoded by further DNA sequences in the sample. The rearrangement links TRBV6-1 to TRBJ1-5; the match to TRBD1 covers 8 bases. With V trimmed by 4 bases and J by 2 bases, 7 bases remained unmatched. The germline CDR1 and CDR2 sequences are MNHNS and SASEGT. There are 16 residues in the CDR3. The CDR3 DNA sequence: TGTGCCAGCAGTGCTAAGACAGGGGTTGGCAATCAGCCCCAGCATTTT. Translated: CASSAKTGVGNQPQHF.

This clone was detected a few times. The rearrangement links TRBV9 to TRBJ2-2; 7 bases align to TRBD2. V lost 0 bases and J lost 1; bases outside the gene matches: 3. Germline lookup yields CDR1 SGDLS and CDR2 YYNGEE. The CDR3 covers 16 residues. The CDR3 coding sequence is TGTGCCAGCAGCGTAGCGCCTAGCGGGAACACCGGGGAGCTGTTTTTT. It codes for CASSVAPSGNTGELFF. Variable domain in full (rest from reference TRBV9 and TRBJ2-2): DSGVTQTPKHLITATGQRVTLRCSPRSGDLSVYWYQQSLDQGLQFLIQYYNGEERAKGNILERFSAQQFPDLHSELNLSSLELGDSALYFCASSVAPSGNTGELFFGEGSRLTVL.

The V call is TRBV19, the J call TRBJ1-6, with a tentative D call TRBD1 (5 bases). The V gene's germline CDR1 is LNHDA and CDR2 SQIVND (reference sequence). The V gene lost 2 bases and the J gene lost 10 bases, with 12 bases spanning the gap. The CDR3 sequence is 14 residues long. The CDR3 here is CASSISGGDSPLHF. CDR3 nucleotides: TGTGCCAGTAGTATATCCGGGGGGGACTCACCCCTCCACTTT.

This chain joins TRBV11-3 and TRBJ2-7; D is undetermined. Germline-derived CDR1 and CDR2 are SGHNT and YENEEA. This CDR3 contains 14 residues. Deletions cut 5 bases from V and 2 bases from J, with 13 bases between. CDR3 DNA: TGTGCCAGCAGCACCAGACTGATTGCCTACGAGCAGTACTTC. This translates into CASSTRLIAYEQYF.

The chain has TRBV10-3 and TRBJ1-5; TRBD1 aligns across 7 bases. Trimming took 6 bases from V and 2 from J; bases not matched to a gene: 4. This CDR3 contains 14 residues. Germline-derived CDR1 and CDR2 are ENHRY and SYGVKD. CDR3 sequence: CAISVDRRNQPQHF. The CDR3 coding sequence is TGTGCCATCAGCGTGGACAGGCGCAATCAGCCCCAGCATTTT.

DNA for the CDR3: TGTGCCAGCAGTTTATTTCGTCCTAGCGGGGGGGCCCACAATGAGCAGTTCTTC. It translates to CASSLFRPSGGAHNEQFF. The chain is built from TRBV27 and TRBJ2-1; 12 nucleotides match TRBD2. This CDR3 is built from 18 residues. The ends lost 1 base at V and 5 bases at J; junction bases unmatched: 9. Per germline, CDR1 MNHEY and CDR2 SMNVEV (reference sequence).

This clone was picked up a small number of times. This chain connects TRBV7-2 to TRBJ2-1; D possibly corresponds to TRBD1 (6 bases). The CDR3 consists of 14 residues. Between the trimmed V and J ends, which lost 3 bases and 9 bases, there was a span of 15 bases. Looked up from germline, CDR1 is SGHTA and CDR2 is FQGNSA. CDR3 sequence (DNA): TGTGCCAGCAGCTTGACCGGGACAAGCAGTGAGCAGTTCTTC. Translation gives CASSLTGTSSEQFF.

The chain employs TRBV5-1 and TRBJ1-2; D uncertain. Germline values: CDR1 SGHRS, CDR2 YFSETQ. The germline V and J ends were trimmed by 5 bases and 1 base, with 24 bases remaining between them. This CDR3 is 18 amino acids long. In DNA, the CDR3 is TGCGCCAGCAGGATTTCAGGCGTGTCCGAATTATTTAACTATGGCTACACCTTC. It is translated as CASRISGVSELFNYGYTF. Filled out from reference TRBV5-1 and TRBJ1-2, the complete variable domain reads KAGVTQTPRYLIKTRGQQVTLSCSPISGHRSVSWYQQTPGQGLQFLFEYFSETQRNKGNFPGRFSGRQFSNSRSEMNVSTLELGDSALYLCASRISGVSELFNYGYTFGSGTRLTVV.

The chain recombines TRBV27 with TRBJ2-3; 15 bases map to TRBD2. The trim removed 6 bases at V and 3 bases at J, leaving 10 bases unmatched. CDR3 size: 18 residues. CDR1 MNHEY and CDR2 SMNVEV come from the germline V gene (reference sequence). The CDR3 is CASSPGTSGGPGTDTQYF. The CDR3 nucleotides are TGTGCCAGCAGCCCCGGGACTAGCGGGGGGCCGGGGACAGATACGCAGTATTTT.

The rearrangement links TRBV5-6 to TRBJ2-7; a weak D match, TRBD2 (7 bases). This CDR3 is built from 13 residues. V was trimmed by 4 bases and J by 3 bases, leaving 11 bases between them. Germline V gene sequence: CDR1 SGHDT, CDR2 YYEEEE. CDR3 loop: CASSRGDNYEQYF. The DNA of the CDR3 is TGTGCCAGCAGCCGGGGGGACAACTACGAGCAGTACTTC.

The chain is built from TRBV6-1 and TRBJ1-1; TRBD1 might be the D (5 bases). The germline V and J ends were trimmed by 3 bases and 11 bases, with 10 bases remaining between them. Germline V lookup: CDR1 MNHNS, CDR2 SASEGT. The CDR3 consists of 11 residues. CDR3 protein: CASSEGPLAFF. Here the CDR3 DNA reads TGTGCCAGCAGTGAGGGACCGTTGGCTTTCTTT.